This TCR beta chain was identified in a study of shared clonotypes between healthy human individuals. Study at large: Each donor's CD8 memory used one plate, CD8 naive two, each CD4 subset three.

Here immunoSEQ multiplex PCR was the method, and the copy in TCRdb shows in-frame clones only, minus some. Of about a million clones in the sample, about 77% were seen once. The CDR3 is made up of 14 amino acids. CDR1 and CDR2 from the germline V gene are MNHEY and SMNVEV (reference sequence). The V and J ends lost 3 bases and 7 bases respectively, with 10 bases between them. Sequenced material: memory CD4+ T cells sorted from blood. Specified subset: CD45RA-negative fraction. The V gene is TRBV27, the J gene TRBJ1-6; D is undetermined. The receptor was derived from a man aged 18 to 30 in good health. CDR3 nucleotides: TGTGCCAGCAGTTTGGTTCCCTTAAATTCACCCCTCCACTTT. It translates to CASSLVPLNSPLHF.